Listed below are T cell receptor beta chains from one sample, sequenced in a study of T cells after yellow fever vaccination. In TCRdb, the 5' RACE reads were re-called with MiXCR into one record per CDR3 protein. Of about 630,000 distinct CDR3 sequences in the sample, 12% were seen once. Material: PBMCs, obtained on the day of the yellow fever booster vaccination. These receptors were collected from a man younger than 45 who received the YFV17D yellow fever vaccine. Both conserved end residues are part of each CDR3. D genes are given only for firm matches. The size entry is marked missing in some rows and otherwise reads once, few, many or a size class.

D gene,V gene,J gene,clone size,CDR3 protein,CDR3 DNA
TRBD2,TRBV7-2,TRBJ2-7,few,CASSITSGNSYEQYF,TGTGCCAGCAGCATTACTAGCGGGAACTCCTACGAGCAGTACTTC
.,TRBV12-3/TRBV12-4,TRBJ2-3,few,CASSIASRTDTQYF,TGTGCCAGCAGTATAGCGTCGCGCACAGATACGCAGTATTTT
.,TRBV10-3,TRBJ2-2,few,CAISGGSGVNTGELFF,TGTGCCATCAGTGGAGGTAGCGGAGTTAACACCGGGGAGCTGTTTTTT
.,TRBV4-3,TRBJ2-1,.,CASSLDFINNEQFF,TGCGCCAGCAGCCTCGATTTTATCAACAATGAGCAGTTCTTC
.,TRBV20-1,TRBJ2-2,.,CSVLSGTANTGELFF,TGCAGTGTCCTCTCCGGGACGGCGAACACCGGGGAGCTGTTTTTT
TRBD2,TRBV16,TRBJ2-7,few,CASSQGLADRYEQYF,TGTGCCAGCAGCCAAGGACTAGCGGACCGTTACGAGCAGTACTTC
TRBD2,TRBV7-9,TRBJ2-1,few,CASSRGLAATPYNEQFF,TGTGCCAGCAGCCGGGGACTAGCGGCAACCCCTTACAATGAGCAGTTCTTC
TRBD2,TRBV7-7,TRBJ2-7,many,CASSPSAGAYEQYF,TGTGCTAGCAGCCCTTCGGCGGGAGCCTACGAGCAGTACTTC
.,TRBV6-5,TRBJ2-7,.,CASSYSSRYSYEQYF,TGTGCCAGCAGTTACTCGTCCCGTTACTCCTACGAGCAGTACTTC
.,TRBV9,TRBJ2-5,.,CASSVGKEETQYF,TGTGCCAGCAGCGTAGGGAAAGAAGAGACCCAGTACTTC
TRBD1,TRBV20-1,TRBJ2-7,.,CSARLGTGGHEQYF,TGCAGTGCTAGACTCGGGACAGGGGGCCACGAGCAGTACTTC
.,TRBV7-2,TRBJ2-7,.,CASSLVGLREQYF,TGTGCCAGCAGCTTAGTGGGCTTGCGCGAGCAGTACTTC
TRBD2,TRBV27,TRBJ2-2,few,CASRPGLADLPTGELFF,TGTGCCAGCCGACCGGGACTAGCGGACCTCCCCACCGGGGAGCTGTTTTTT
.,TRBV20-1,TRBJ2-7,once,CSAQTRPDYEQYF,TGCAGTGCCCAGACACGGCCCGATTACGAGCAGTACTTC
.,TRBV7-2,TRBJ2-1,few,CASSLAPRGMGEQFF,TGTGCCAGCAGCTTAGCGCCCAGGGGCATGGGTGAGCAGTTCTTC
.,TRBV15,TRBJ2-5,few,CATSRDTRLVETQYF,TGTGCCACCAGCAGAGATACACGGCTTGTAGAGACCCAGTACTTC
.,TRBV29-1,TRBJ2-5,many,CSVERGGKTQYF,TGCAGCGTTGAGAGGGGCGGGAAGACCCAGTACTTC
TRBD2,TRBV9,TRBJ2-1,many,CASSVASGRGYNEQFF,TGTGCCAGCAGCGTAGCCAGCGGGAGAGGTTACAATGAGCAGTTCTTC
TRBD2,TRBV7-2,TRBJ2-3,few,CASSSPLAGVGDTQYF,TGTGCCAGCAGCTCCCCCCTGGCGGGAGTAGGGGATACGCAGTATTTT
.,TRBV20-1,TRBJ1-4,few,CSARESPDNIGKLFF,TGCAGTGCTAGAGAATCTCCGGATAACATCGGAAAACTGTTTTTT
.,TRBV20-1,TRBJ2-3,few,CSARGPVSLTQYF,TGCAGTGCTAGAGGGCCAGTAAGCTTGACGCAGTATTTT
.,TRBV4-3,TRBJ1-6,.,CASSQEGGRGSSPLHF,TGCGCCAGCAGCCAAGAGGGGGGAAGGGGATCTTCACCCCTCCACTTT
TRBD2,TRBV12-3/TRBV12-4,TRBJ2-3,few,CASKKGTIITDTQYF,TGTGCCAGCAAGAAGGGGACTATCATCACAGATACGCAGTATTTT
.,TRBV20-1,TRBJ2-6,.,CSARAGSGANVLTF,TGCAGTGCTAGAGCAGGGTCTGGGGCCAACGTCCTGACTTTC
TRBD1,TRBV25-1,TRBJ2-3,.,CASSAGQGRSTDTQYF,TGTGCCAGCAGTGCTGGACAGGGACGTAGCACAGATACGCAGTATTTT
TRBD1,TRBV7-8,TRBJ2-7,few,CASSLPGQDEQYF,TGTGCCAGCAGCCTACCGGGACAGGACGAGCAGTACTTC
.,TRBV18,TRBJ2-7,.,CASSPSGPKMLSYEQYF,TGTGCCAGCTCACCGTCAGGGCCCAAAATGCTATCCTACGAGCAGTACTTC
.,TRBV4-3,TRBJ2-7,.,CASSQDSRTILYEQYF,TGCGCCAGCAGCCAAGATAGTAGAACTATCCTCTACGAGCAGTACTTC
.,TRBV12-3/TRBV12-4,TRBJ1-1,few,CASSQGGADTEAFF,TGTGCCAGCAGCCAGGGTGGGGCGGACACTGAAGCTTTCTTT
.,TRBV29-1,TRBJ1-1,.,CSVEDRRTRNTEAFF,TGCAGCGTTGAAGATAGGCGGACCCGGAACACTGAAGCTTTCTTT
.,TRBV4-3,TRBJ2-7,few,CASSQGLGGEQYF,TGCGCCAGCAGCCAGGGCTTAGGAGGTGAGCAGTACTTC
.,TRBV20-1,TRBJ2-1,.,CSARKRDNEQFF,TGCAGTGCTAGAAAGCGAGACAATGAGCAGTTCTTC
TRBD2,TRBV27,TRBJ2-7,.,CASRIPGLANSYEQYF,TGTGCCAGCCGAATCCCCGGACTAGCGAACTCCTACGAGCAGTACTTC
.,TRBV7-2,TRBJ2-3,many,CASSLIDRSPTTDTQYF,TGTGCCAGCAGCCTTATCGACAGATCTCCGACCACAGATACGCAGTATTTT
.,TRBV5-1,TRBJ2-3,.,CASSLAQARDTQYF,TGCGCCAGCAGCTTGGCACAGGCGAGGGATACGCAGTATTTT
TRBD2,TRBV29-1,TRBJ2-3,few,CSVAGKYQGLVLTDTQYF,TGCAGCGTTGCCGGCAAGTACCAGGGACTAGTTCTTACAGATACGCAGTATTTT
TRBD1,TRBV6-2/TRBV6-3,TRBJ1-5,.,CASSYGQGVAQPQHF,TGTGCCAGCAGTTACGGGCAGGGGGTAGCTCAGCCCCAGCATTTT
.,TRBV19,TRBJ2-7,few,CASSIEGQSYEQYF,TGTGCCAGTAGTATCGAGGGCCAATCCTACGAGCAGTACTTC
.,TRBV20-1,TRBJ1-1,.,CSGSVFRNTEAFF,TGCAGTGGAAGTGTCTTTAGGAACACTGAAGCTTTCTTT
.,TRBV27,TRBJ2-3,few,CASSWGTTRGTDTQYF,TGTGCCAGCAGTTGGGGAACGACTAGGGGAACAGATACGCAGTATTTT
TRBD1,TRBV24-1,TRBJ2-5,few,CATSDGQDRVVETQYF,TGTGCCACCAGTGATGGTCAGGACAGGGTGGTGGAGACCCAGTACTTC
.,TRBV7-9,TRBJ2-1,few,CASSRGSEEQFF,TGTGCCAGCAGCCGAGGGAGTGAAGAGCAGTTCTTC
.,TRBV7-8,TRBJ2-3,.,CASSARTAQYF,TGTGCCAGCAGCGCCAGGACGGCGCAGTATTTT
.,TRBV23-1,TRBJ2-3,few,CASTQRLPPPQEDTQYF,TGCGCCAGCACCCAACGGCTTCCCCCCCCCCAAGAAGATACGCAGTATTTT
.,TRBV27,TRBJ2-1,few,CATLGGYNEQFF,TGTGCCACCTTGGGCGGATACAATGAGCAGTTCTTC
.,TRBV4-3,TRBJ2-7,.,CASSLAGGRKSEQYF,TGCGCCAGCAGCCTAGCCGGAGGGCGGAAATCCGAGCAGTACTTC